Listed here are 10 T cell receptor beta chains from one sample, sequenced in a study of identical twins (dated by TCRdb to about 2016). To prepare the library, 5' RACE was applied. Instrument on record: Illumina HiSeq 2000. Using fastp at Q25 and MiXCR, TCRdb reprocessed the public reads and kept productive beta chains. Records with the same CDR3 protein are collapsed into one entry carrying the most frequent genes and DNA. This sample holds 150,000 or so distinct CDR3 sequences; under 4.5% were observed only once. The top ten hold around 8.1% of the sample. Sequenced: memory T cells sorted from blood. The cell subset or site label, as the study defines it: CD45RO+ enriched T cells. Receptors originate from a man between 18 and 35 years old in good health.

This clonotype came up many times. The V call is TRBV29-1, the J call TRBJ2-3, with D possibly being TRBD1 (5 bases). This CDR3 contains 10 residues. The germline CDR1 and CDR2 sequences are SQVTM and ANQGSEA. Trimming left V 6 bases short and J 8 bases short, with 9 bases between. CDR3 loop: CSVGPGTQYF. CDR3 sequence (DNA): TGCAGCGTGGGGCCGGGTACGCAGTATTTT.

This clonotype was found many times. V and J are TRBV10-3 and TRBJ2-2; 7 nucleotides match TRBD1. This CDR3 has 15 residues. V shed 7 bases, J shed 4 bases, and the junction held 9 bases outside the gene matches. Germline V lookup: CDR1 ENHRY, CDR2 SYGVKD. CDR3 sequence (DNA): TGTGCCATCACCTCGCTTACAGGGGTCACCGGGGAGCTGTTTTTT. Translating it yields CAITSLTGVTGELFF.

This clonotype occurred many times. The chain employs TRBV20-1 and TRBJ2-1; TRBD2 matches at 11 bases. The junction had 7 bases not matched to a gene; V was cut back by 5 bases and J by 7 bases. CDR1 and CDR2 (germline): DFQATT, SNEGSKA (reference sequence). The CDR3 contains 14 residues. As DNA, the CDR3 is TGCAGTGCTCGTCCTAGCGGGAGGATGAATGAGCAGTTCTTC. Residues: CSARPSGRMNEQFF.

This clonotype has ten or more counts. This chain links TRBV5-5 with TRBJ2-1; 8 nucleotides align to TRBD2. CDR1 is SGHKS and CDR2 is YYEKEE in the germline V gene (reference sequence). Trimming at V came to 0 bases and at J to 5 bases, leaving 4 bases not matched to a gene. The CDR3 loop spans 15 amino acids. Here the CDR3 reads CASSLVGLANNEQFF. The CDR3 DNA is TGTGCCAGCAGCTTGGTAGGACTAGCCAACAATGAGCAGTTCTTC.

This clonotype was counted a few times. The rearrangement joins TRBV20-1 to TRBJ1-2; 9 nucleotides align to TRBD1. In germline, CDR1 is DFQATT, CDR2 SNEGSKA (reference sequence). This CDR3 is 17 amino acids long. V dropped 6 bases and J dropped 7; count of bases not matched to a gene: 21. CDR3 bases: TGCAGTGCCCCTGGTCGGGGACAGGGCTTATTTGGAAGTGGCTACACCTTC. This codes for CSAPGRGQGLFGSGYTF.

This clonotype showed up many times. The chain has TRBV20-1 and TRBJ2-3; 7 nucleotides line up with TRBD2. The V segment lost 5 bases and the J segment 6 bases; nucleotides outside the gene matches: 14. CDR1 and CDR2 from the germline V gene are DFQATT and SNEGSKA (reference sequence). The length of the CDR3 is 15 residues. CDR3 amino acids: CSAPQNRAGEDTQYF. Written as DNA, the CDR3 is TGCAGTGCTCCCCAAAACCGTGCGGGAGAGGATACGCAGTATTTT.

The sample holds many counts of this clonotype. The V gene is TRBV6-1, the J gene TRBJ2-7, with TRBD1 identical over 11 bases. CDR3 length: 15 residues. The V gene end was trimmed by 4 bases and the J gene end by 3 bases; junction bases not matched to a gene: 5. Germline V lookup: CDR1 MNHNS, CDR2 SASEGT. The CDR3 DNA is TGTGCCAGCAGTGCAAGGGACAGGGGGAACTACGAGCAGTACGTC. Protein product: CASSARDRGNYEQYV.

This clonotype was seen many times. The rearrangement uses TRBV20-1 and TRBJ2-3; TRBD2 matches at 12 bases. Germline-derived CDR1 and CDR2 are DFQATT and SNEGSKA (reference sequence). The V gene end was trimmed by 3 bases and the J gene end by 5 bases; junction bases not matched to a gene: 12. The CDR3 spans 17 residues. The CDR3 DNA sequence: TGCAGTGCTAGTTTGAGGACTAGCGGGATTAACGGAGATACGCAGTATTTT. Translation gives CSASLRTSGINGDTQYF.

In this sample, this clonotype is medium-sized. The V and J genes are TRBV7-3 and TRBJ2-1, with 11 bases that match TRBD2. Germline assignment: CDR1 SGHTA and CDR2 FQGTGA. V gave up 2 bases and J gave up 5 bases; unmatched junction bases: 8. This CDR3 region has 17 residues. The CDR3 DNA reads as TGTGCCAGCAGCTTACCTGTAGCGGGAGGGCCCGACAATGAGCAGTTCTTC. This sequence encodes CASSLPVAGGPDNEQFF.

The table lists this clonotype with many counts. The chain uses TRBV7-9 and TRBJ2-3, with D maybe TRBD1 (6 bases). V was trimmed by 8 bases and J by 1 base, leaving 10 bases between them. The CDR3 loop spans 13 amino acids. Germline CDR1 reads SEHNR; CDR2 reads FQNEAQ (reference sequence). The CDR3 spells CASGQRGTDTQYF. CDR3 bases: TGTGCCAGCGGACAGAGAGGCACAGATACGCAGTATTTT.